The rows below give T cell receptor beta chains drawn from one sample of a study of graft-versus-host responses after intestinal transplantation. Here immunoSEQ multiplex PCR was the method, and the copy in TCRdb shows in-frame clones only, minus some. The sample yields around 30,000 clones, around 92% seen once. The specimen was PBMCs, collected about 62 days after intestinal transplant. Every receptor here comes from a human patient who received an intestinal transplant, so some T cells may come from the graft donor. Each CDR3 is given with its conserved first and last residue. D genes are given only for firm matches. Some rows mark clone size as missing; the rest say once, few, many or name a class of expanded clone.

TRBJ1-1 NA NA TRBV30 CAWSLWGGNTEAFF TGTGCCTGGAGTCTGTGGGGGGGTAACACTGAAGCTTTCTTT
TRBJ2-2 NA NA TRBV5-5 CASSPHKGGSNTGELFF TGTGCCAGCAGCCCACATAAGGGGGGGTCGAACACCGGGGAGCTGTTTTTT
TRBJ2-7 NA TRBD1 TRBV14 CASSQELRTGAYEQYF TGTGCCAGCAGCCAAGAACTCCGGACAGGGGCGTACGAGCAGTACTTC
TRBJ2-7 NA TRBD2 TRBV19 CASSPGTSGGQDYEQYF TGTGCCAGTAGTCCCGGGACTAGCGGGGGGCAGGACTACGAGCAGTACTTC
TRBJ1-2 NA NA TRBV10-1 CASSVYGSRKTYGYTF TGCGCCAGCAGTGTCTACGGATCGCGAAAGACCTATGGCTACACCTTC
TRBJ1-2 NA NA TRBV9 CASSVDTDRTNYGYTF TGTGCCAGCAGCGTAGACACAGATAGGACTAACTATGGCTACACCTTC
TRBJ2-7 NA NA TRBV5-6 CASSFWGSPRSEQYF TGTGCCAGCAGCTTTTGGGGATCCCCCCGGAGCGAGCAGTACTTC
TRBJ1-1 NA NA TRBV5-6 CASSFSMGNTEAFF TGTGCCAGCAGCTTTTCCATGGGGAACACTGAAGCTTTCTTT
TRBJ2-5 NA NA TRBV5-6 CASSPTGLPQETQYF TGTGCCAGCAGCCCCACAGGACTGCCCCAAGAGACCCAGTACTTC
TRBJ1-2 NA NA TRBV27 CAIPGFPPRGYTF TGTGCCATTCCGGGTTTCCCGCCGAGGGGCTACACCTTC
TRBJ2-1 NA NA TRBV5-8 CASGVVEQFF TGTGCCAGCGGGGTTGTAGAGCAGTTCTTC
TRBJ2-5 NA TRBD1 TRBV28 CASSLWGTGGQLVAGVGQETQYF TGTGCCAGCAGTTTATGGGGGACAGGGGGCCAGTTGGTAGCGGGAGTAGGTCAAGAGACCCAGTACTTC
TRBJ1-2 NA NA TRBV30 CAWSDGTPYNYGYTF TGTGCCTGGAGTGACGGGACACCGTATAACTATGGCTACACCTTC
TRBJ2-5 NA TRBD1 TRBV5-6 CASSPLDRGETQYF TGTGCCAGCAGCCCCCTTGACAGGGGTGAGACCCAGTACTTC
TRBJ2-7 NA NA TRBV6-5 CASSYQRASSYEQYF TGTGCCAGCAGTTATCAACGGGCGAGCTCCTACGAGCAGTACTTC
TRBJ2-1 once NA TRBV4-3 CASSQEIPNEQFF TGCGCCAGCAGCCAAGAGATACCCAATGAGCAGTTCTTC
TRBJ1-5 NA NA TRBV7-9 CASSLSGFGNQPQHF TGTGCCAGCAGCTTAAGTGGTTTTGGCAATCAGCCCCAGCATTTT
TRBJ1-1 NA NA TRBV6-5 CASSLCRNTEAFF TGTGCCAGCAGCCTCTGTAGGAACACTGAAGCTTTCTTT
TRBJ2-1 NA TRBD2 TRBV30 CAWTQLAGGPNEQFF TGTGCCTGGACCCAACTAGCGGGAGGGCCTAATGAGCAGTTCTTC
TRBJ1-3 NA TRBD1 TRBV5-5 CASSFEGDREGSGNTIYF TGTGCCAGCAGCTTCGAGGGGGACAGGGAAGGATCTGGAAACACCATATATTTT
TRBJ2-7 NA TRBD2 TRBV5-1 CASSLAASGSWYEQYF TGCGCCAGCAGCTTGGCCGCGAGCGGGAGTTGGTACGAGCAGTACTTC
TRBJ2-7 NA NA TRBV4-3 CASSQDFHSSYEQYF TGCGCCAGCAGCCAAGATTTTCACAGTTCCTACGAGCAGTACTTC
TRBJ1-2 NA NA TRBV19 CASTPTAINYGYTF TGTGCCAGTACCCCGACAGCCATCAACTATGGCTACACCTTC
TRBJ2-7 NA NA TRBV5-1 CASSSPDRPLAEQYF TGCGCCAGCAGCAGCCCAGACAGGCCCCTGGCCGAGCAGTACTTC
TRBJ2-1 NA TRBD2 TRBV7-8 CASSPRTSGSLSYNEQFF TGTGCCAGCAGCCCCCGGACTAGCGGGAGTTTGTCCTACAATGAGCAGTTCTTC
TRBJ2-1 NA NA TRBV2 CASSGGTNEQFF TGTGCCAGCAGTGGGGGGACCAATGAGCAGTTCTTC
TRBJ2-7 NA TRBD2 TRBV19 CASSITGGYEQYF TGTGCCAGTAGTATCACGGGGGGCTACGAGCAGTACTTC
TRBJ1-1 NA NA TRBV5-1 CASSLTGRSVVGTEAFF TGCGCCAGCAGCTTGACAGGGAGGTCCGTTGTGGGCACTGAAGCTTTCTTT
TRBJ1-6 NA TRBD1 TRBV4-2 CASSQVADRASPLHF TGTGCCAGCAGCCAAGTGGCGGACAGGGCTTCACCCCTCCACTTT
TRBJ2-3 NA NA TRBV19 CASTYGVAETQYF TGTGCCAGTACCTATGGGGTTGCGGAGACGCAGTATTTT
TRBJ1-1 NA NA TRBV19 CASSGGGVAEAFF TGTGCCAGTAGCGGGGGAGGTGTTGCTGAAGCTTTCTTT
TRBJ2-3 NA NA TRBV28 CASSPRRLARESDTQYF TGTGCCAGCAGTCCGAGGCGGCTAGCGAGGGAGTCCGATACGCAGTATTTT
TRBJ2-7 few NA TRBV20-1 CSARQGAEQYF TGCAGTGCTAGACAGGGAGCCGAGCAGTACTTC
TRBJ2-7 NA TRBD1 TRBV27 CASGQGQAYEQYF TGTGCCAGCGGACAGGGACAGGCCTACGAGCAGTACTTC
TRBJ1-1 NA NA TRBV19 CASSYGMAEAFF TGTGCCAGTAGTTACGGGATGGCTGAAGCTTTCTTT
TRBJ2-1 NA NA TRBV5-1 CASEIDEGVDEQFF TGCGCCAGCGAGATAGACGAGGGTGTCGATGAGCAGTTCTTC
TRBJ2-4 NA NA TRBV21-1 CASRLDLAQQRKNIQYF TGTGCCAGCAGGCTCGATTTAGCTCAGCAAAGAAAAAACATTCAGTACTTC
TRBJ2-1 NA NA TRBV4-3 CASSQDPGTNDNEQFF TGCGCCAGCAGCCAAGATCCGGGGACCAATGACAATGAGCAGTTCTTC
TRBJ2-7 NA NA TRBV15 CATSRLREGGEQYF TGTGCCACCAGCAGATTACGTGAGGGAGGCGAGCAGTACTTC
TRBJ2-2 NA TRBD1 TRBV11-3 CASSARQGAGELFF TGTGCCAGCAGCGCCAGACAGGGAGCCGGGGAGCTGTTTTTT
TRBJ1-2 NA NA TRBV4-2 CASSLHALEGTNYGYTF TGTGCCAGCAGCCTCCACGCTTTGGAGGGTACTAACTATGGCTACACCTTC
TRBJ2-1 NA TRBD2 TRBV4-3 CASSQAASGGAFYNEQFF TGCGCCAGCAGCCAAGCGGCTAGCGGGGGGGCCTTCTACAATGAGCAGTTCTTC
TRBJ1-2 NA NA TRBV28 CASNPGQRLGGYTF TGTGCCAGCAACCCCGGGCAGCGCTTAGGAGGCTACACCTTC
TRBJ1-2 NA NA TRBV4-1 CASSPPPGGDGYTF TGCGCCAGCAGCCCGCCCCCCGGCGGGGACGGCTACACCTTC
TRBJ1-1 once NA TRBV9 CASSEIQGKLDLEAFF TGTGCCAGCAGCGAGATCCAGGGGAAACTCGACCTTGAAGCTTTCTTT
TRBJ2-2 NA TRBD2 TRBV10-2 CASSQGAGGFTGELFF TGCGCCAGCAGCCAAGGGGCGGGAGGTTTCACCGGGGAGCTGTTTTTT
TRBJ1-2 NA NA TRBV6-6 CASSYGGGFRGYTF TGTGCCAGCAGTTATGGGGGAGGCTTTAGAGGCTACACCTTC